The source of this T cell receptor beta chain is a study of beta chain features in type 1 diabetes. Note on this clone: What it recognizes is unknown.

General observations from the study: A potential influence of HLA type upon TCRB rearrangement remained unresolved herein. All four CD4+ subsets from Type 1 diabetes patients carried moderately but significantly shorter TCRB CDR3s. Any PCR bias toward short templates would affect both groups alike.

The sequenced template was cDNA made from the entire isolated RNA. The table came from immunoSEQ multiplex PCR; TCRdb's copy has only in-frame clones and leaves some out. There are 600,000 to 700,000 clones in the sample; 9.5% to 15% occur only once, and 0.09% to 0.15% lies in the top ten. The ends lost 0 bases at V and 4 bases at J; junction bases unmatched: 0. Germline loops: CDR1 MNHEY, CDR2 SMNVEV (reference sequence). The CDR3 is 14 residues long. Central memory, naive, regulatory and stem cell-like memory CD4+ cells were sorted by CD45RO/CCR7/CD25/CD127/CD95/CD27. The purity of all sorted populations exceeded 95%.

This clonotype was sampled from a man in his thirties or forties with type 1 diabetes. Sequenced sample: naive CD4+ T cells from blood. This chain links TRBV27 with TRBJ1-2, with 9 bases identical to TRBD1. The CDR3: CASSLSGQGYGYTF. CDR3 nucleotide sequence: TGTGCCAGCAGTTTATCGGGACAGGGCTATGGCTACACCTTC.